What follows describes a single TCR beta chain. This record comes from a study of blood T cell repertoires in COVID-19. The V end lost 0 bases, the J end lost 8 bases, and 10 bases lay between the germline ends. The length of the CDR3 is 13 residues. Germline V gene data show CDR1 as LNHNV and CDR2 as YYDKDF (reference sequence). Libraries were prepared by immunoSEQ multiplex PCR; TCRdb keeps only in-frame clonotypes and omits some of them. Found here are around 190,000 clones, about four fifths of them singletons; the top ten hold under 8%. This receptor was obtained from a man aged 60-69 years with acute or convalescent COVID-19. The V call is TRBV15, the J call TRBJ1-2; D unclear. Sequenced sample: peripheral blood. CDR3 sequence (DNA): TGTGCCACCAGCAGAGATATAAAAAGCGGCTACACCTTC. Translated, it gives CATSRDIKSGYTF.